This T cell receptor beta chain was captured by sequencing in a study of shared clonotypes between healthy human individuals. Measured with immunoSEQ multiplex PCR; TCRdb has only the in-frame clones, and not every one. The sample consists of 300,000 to 350,000 clones, around 70% of them appearing once. With regard to this clone: The antigen is undetermined. The identical CDR3 is also encoded by other nucleotide sequences in the sample.

All the donors were Caucasian adults who lived in Nashville, Tennessee. Splitting of CD4+ cells produced CD45RA+ naive and CD45RA-negative memory subsets. Study conclusions and caveats: Memory subsets had estimated richness that was generally smaller than that of naive subsets.

Trimming took 4 bases from V and 0 from J, leaving 7 bases between them. Germline assignment: CDR1 SNHLY and CDR2 FYNNEI. There are 14 residues in the CDR3. The sample was memory CD4+ T cells sorted from blood. The subset was: CD45RA-negative fraction. The chain joins TRBV2 to TRBJ1-3; D remains ambiguous. The TCR was taken from a man aged 25 to 40 in good health. This chain's CDR3 is CASSAEGSGNTIYF. The CDR3 DNA is TGTGCCAGCAGTGCTGAGGGCTCTGGAAACACCATATATTTT.